This TCR beta chain was found in a study of blood T cell repertoires in COVID-19. In the source study's methods: Reference gene primer amplification gave estimated nucleated cell counts. Profiled with immunoSEQ multiplex PCR; TCRdb holds only in-frame clones, not every one. V, J and clone size were drawn from that table, and D and trimming were deduced from the DNA. The table lists a few hundred thousand clones, about 91% of them singletons. Material for sequencing was peripheral blood. This clonotype originated in a woman in her twenties or thirties who had recovered from COVID-19.

CDR3 sequence (DNA): TGTGCCAGCAGCTTAGGGGGACAGGGGGAGAGGAATGAGCAGTTCTTC. Its protein is CASSLGGQGERNEQFF. The V gene is TRBV7-8, the J gene TRBJ2-1; 11 nucleotides match TRBD1. The CDR3 is 16 amino acids. The V gene's germline CDR1 is SGHVS and CDR2 FQNEAQ. V dropped 1 base and J dropped 7; count of bases not matched to a gene: 6.